Presented here are 29 T cell receptor beta chains from one specimen sequenced in a study of cytomegalovirus exposure and HLA in healthy donors. The PCR had 60 Vbeta and 13 Jbeta primers. The protocol was immunoSEQ multiplex PCR, while the TCRdb copy is restricted to in-frame clones and leaves out a portion. The table gives about 100,000 clones; the top ten clones make up approximately 5.7% of it. Sequencing was carried out using PBMCs. These receptors all stem from a girl under 18 in good health and CMV-seropositive.

The chain employs TRBV5-4 and TRBJ1-6, with D hard to call. V was cut by 3 bases and J by 3 bases, with 10 bases left in between. The CDR3 loop spans 15 amino acids. Germline lookup yields CDR1 SGHNT and CDR2 YYREEE (reference sequence). The CDR3 here is CASSSPGFYNSPLHF. The CDR3 coding sequence is TGTGCCAGCAGCTCCCCGGGATTCTATAATTCACCCCTCCACTTT.

CDR3 nucleotide sequence: TGTGCCAGTAGAAATAAAAGGGACAGCCCCGCGTATAGCAATCAGCCCCAGCATTTT. Its translation is CASRNKRDSPAYSNQPQHF. This rearrangement joins TRBV19 to TRBJ1-5, with TRBD1 matching over 7 bases. V dropped 6 bases and J dropped 0; count of bases not matched to a gene: 17. The germline V gene encodes CDR1 LNHDA and CDR2 SQIVND (reference sequence). The CDR3 extends over 19 amino acids.

The rearrangement links TRBV4-2 to TRBJ2-7; TRBD2 matches 8 bases. The germline gives CDR1 LGHNA, CDR2 YNFKEQ. This CDR3 comprises 13 residues. V shed 3 bases and J 5 bases; nucleotides not matched to a gene: 3. CDR3 DNA sequence: TGTGCCAGCAGCCAGGGACTAGGGGACGAGCAGTACGTC. Translating it yields CASSQGLGDEQYV.

V gene TRBV30 combines with J gene TRBJ1-2; TRBD1 agrees at 11 bases. Germline V lookup: CDR1 GTSNPN, CDR2 SVGIG (reference sequence). J lost 5 bases, V lost 2 bases, and 7 bases had no gene match. There are 15 residues in the CDR3. CDR3 region: CAWSYRTGGAYGYTF. CDR3 bases: TGTGCCTGGAGTTACCGGACAGGGGGCGCGTATGGCTACACCTTC. The variable domain in full, completed from reference TRBV30 and TRBJ1-2, reads SQTIHQWPATLVQPVGSPLSLECTVEGTSNPNLYWYRQAAGRGLQLLFYSVGIGQISSEVPQNLSASRPQDRQFILSSKKLLLSDSGFYLCAWSYRTGGAYGYTFGSGTRLTVV.

The chain employs TRBV19 and TRBJ2-1; 9 bases fit TRBD2. The germline V gene encodes CDR1 LNHDA and CDR2 SQIVND (reference sequence). The CDR3 is 15 residues long. The ends lost 3 bases at V and 5 bases at J; junction bases unmatched: 5. CDR3 DNA sequence: TGTGCCAGTAGTATTTTTGCTAGCGGGGACAATGAGCAGTTCTTC. This gives the protein CASSIFASGDNEQFF.

The V call is TRBV9, the J call TRBJ1-3; no definite D call. The CDR3 runs 17 residues. V shed 3 bases and J shed 2 bases, with 18 bases lying between them. CDR1 SGDLS and CDR2 YYNGEE come from the germline V gene. The CDR3 DNA sequence: TGTGCCAGCAGCGCCGAATTACCAGGAAACCCTGGAAACACCATATATTTT. The encoded protein is CASSAELPGNPGNTIYF.

The J gene is TRBJ2-7, the V gene TRBV10-3; the D is unclear. CDR1 ENHRY and CDR2 SYGVKD come from the germline V gene. The CDR3 is made up of 14 amino acids. V dropped 3 bases and J dropped 2 bases, with 11 bases sitting between them. As DNA, the CDR3 is TGTGCCATCAGTGAACCCTGGGCCCCCTACGAGCAGTACTTC. As protein: CAISEPWAPYEQYF.

The chain recombines TRBV30 with TRBJ1-5; possibly TRBD1 for D (5 bases). Trimming left V 5 bases short and J 7 bases short, with 18 bases between. The CDR3 loop spans 14 amino acids. The germline CDR1 and CDR2 sequences are GTSNPN and SVGIG (reference sequence). CDR3: CAWGSQGLQQPQHF. CDR3 nucleotides: TGTGCCTGGGGATCTCAGGGTTTACAACAGCCCCAGCATTTT.

The rearrangement uses TRBV2 and TRBJ1-1, with a possible D match to TRBD1 (6 bases). Germline V gene data show CDR1 as SNHLY and CDR2 as FYNNEI. Trimming shortened V by 11 bases and J by 5 bases, and 21 bases separated the two germline ends. CDR3 length: 14 amino acids. CDR3 residues: CAGEGEQGRTEAFF. The CDR3 nucleotides are TGTGCCGGGGAAGGGGAACAGGGTCGGACTGAAGCTTTCTTT.

Of note for this clone: Mismatch with germline at one junction end may stem from a read error. V usage is TRBV7-7 and J usage is TRBJ1-1; D remains ambiguous. The CDR3 consists of 16 residues. Germline V gene lookup returns CDR1 SSHAT and CDR2 FNYEAQ (reference sequence). CDR3 bases: TGTGCTAGCAGCTTAGAAACACCAAATGGTAACACTGAAGCTTTCTTT. Translated, it gives CASSLETPNGNTEAFF.

This chain joins TRBV29-1 and TRBJ1-3; maybe TRBD1 (5 bases). The CDR3 loop spans 14 amino acids. Germline CDR1 SQVTM, CDR2 ANQGSEA. The V end lost 6 bases, the J end lost 4 bases, and 16 bases lay between the germline ends. The CDR3 loop is CSVRLRASGNTIYF. CDR3 DNA: TGCAGCGTGCGACTCAGGGCCTCGGGAAACACCATATATTTT.

This chain joins TRBV4-3 and TRBJ2-1; D is ambiguous. The CDR3 contains 16 residues. Trimming took off 0 bases at V and 0 bases at J, with 9 bases between the two ends. Per the germline V gene, CDR1 is LGHNA and CDR2 is YSLEER. CDR3 sequence: CASSQDPLSSYNEQFF. The CDR3 DNA follows: TGCGCCAGCAGCCAAGATCCTCTAAGCTCCTACAATGAGCAGTTCTTC.

The rearrangement joins TRBV2 to TRBJ2-5, with TRBD1 as a possible D gene (5 bases). There are 17 residues in the CDR3. V was cut by 7 bases and J by 4 bases, with 25 bases left in between. The germline V gene has CDR1 SNHLY and CDR2 FYNNEI. The CDR3 nucleotides are TGTGCCAGCAAAGGGCCAGGGCCCACCGCTAATGTAGAGACCCAGTACTTC. Protein: CASKGPGPTANVETQYF.

The CDR3 is CATSSIDYSNQPQHF. CDR3 nucleotide sequence: TGTGCCACCAGCAGCATAGACTATAGCAATCAGCCCCAGCATTTT. The chain recombines TRBV15 with TRBJ1-5; D remains ambiguous. Trimming pared 3 bases from V and 0 bases from J, leaving 9 bases between. CDR1 is LNHNV, CDR2 YYDKDF, per germline (reference sequence). This CDR3 region has 15 residues.

This chain links TRBV19 with TRBJ1-6, with TRBD1 matching 7 bases. The CDR3 spans 16 residues. V lost 7 bases, J lost 1 base, and 7 bases stayed unmatched. Looked up from germline, CDR1 is LNHDA and CDR2 is SQIVND (reference sequence). The chain's CDR3 is CASTTGERSYNSPLHF. The CDR3 region has the DNA TGTGCCAGTACCACAGGGGAGAGGTCCTATAATTCACCCCTCCACTTT.

The chain joins TRBV9 to TRBJ2-1; weak D call: TRBD2 (5 bases). CDR3 length: 11 amino acids. Trimming left V 4 bases short and J 12 bases short, with 11 bases between. The germline CDR1 and CDR2 sequences are SGDLS and YYNGEE. CDR3 protein: CASSPGNRQFF. The CDR3 region has the DNA TGTGCCAGCAGCCCGGGGAATAGGCAGTTCTTC.

This chain uses TRBV10-2 with TRBJ1-1; TRBD1 is a possible D gene (6 bases). Germline assignment: CDR1 WSHSY and CDR2 SAAADI. The CDR3 loop spans 13 amino acids. Trimming left V 6 bases short and J 4 bases short, with 12 bases between. The DNA for the CDR3 is TGCGCCAGCAGCCAACAGGGTCGCACTGAAGCTTTCTTT. Translation gives CASSQQGRTEAFF.

The chain recombines TRBV5-1 with TRBJ1-6; 9 bases line up with TRBD1. J was trimmed by 10 bases and V by 0 bases; bases with no gene match: 2. The CDR3 consists of 14 residues. Per germline, CDR1 SGHRS and CDR2 YFSETQ. The CDR3 loop is CASSLEQGASPLHF. CDR3 in DNA: TGCGCCAGCAGCTTGGAACAGGGGGCGTCACCCCTCCACTTT.

Here the CDR3 reads CASSPPLQETQYF. The CDR3 DNA reads as TGTGCCAGCAGCCCGCCTCTCCAGGAGACCCAGTACTTC. The chain has TRBV5-6 and TRBJ2-5; the D is unclear. Trimming cost V 4 bases and J 5 bases, with 12 bases left between them. CDR3 length: 13 amino acids. Germline V gene sequence: CDR1 SGHDT, CDR2 YYEEEE.

The CDR3 reads CASSPGVNEKLFF. DNA of the CDR3: TGTGCCAGCAGCCCAGGGGTTAATGAAAAACTGTTTTTT. This chain connects TRBV5-6 to TRBJ1-4; tentative D call: TRBD1 (6 bases). The length of the CDR3 is 13 residues. Looked up from germline, CDR1 is SGHDT and CDR2 is YYEEEE. Trimming took off 4 bases at V and 4 bases at J, with 8 bases between the two ends.

J is TRBJ1-2 and V is TRBV4-1; a possible D gene is TRBD1 (6 bases). CDR1 MGHRA and CDR2 YSYEKL come from the germline V gene. The CDR3 consists of 14 residues. V was clipped by 0 bases and J by 10 bases, with 15 bases between them. The CDR3 nucleotides read TGCGCCAGCAGCCAAGATTCGGGAGGACAGACCTACACCTTC. This translates into CASSQDSGGQTYTF.

The chain links TRBV19 to TRBJ2-7; the D gene is possibly TRBD2 (5 bases). Germline CDR1 LNHDA, CDR2 SQIVND (reference sequence). This CDR3 is built from 15 residues. V lost 0 bases, J lost 2 bases, and 11 bases lay in between. Here the CDR3 reads CASSIDGEFPYEQYF. The DNA of the CDR3 is TGTGCCAGTAGTATAGATGGGGAGTTCCCCTACGAGCAGTACTTC.

The rearrangement joins TRBV7-6 to TRBJ1-1; D is unclear. This CDR3 has 14 residues. V lost 1 base to trimming and J lost 3 bases, with 9 bases between them. CDR1 SGHVS and CDR2 FNYEAQ come from the germline V gene. Here the CDR3 DNA reads TGTGCCAGCAGCTTAGAGGTGGAGCACACTGAAGCTTTCTTT. Its translation is CASSLEVEHTEAFF.

The gene calls are TRBV6-1 and TRBJ2-7; 10 positions match TRBD1. The CDR3 sequence is 16 residues long. Germline V gene sequence: CDR1 MNHNS, CDR2 SASEGT. V dropped 1 base and J dropped 3; count of bases not matched to a gene: 6. CDR3 DNA sequence: TGTGCCAGCAGTGAAGGCTTAGGGACAGGGGACTACGAGCAGTACTTC. Encoded protein: CASSEGLGTGDYEQYF.

V gene TRBV5-4 combines with J gene TRBJ1-2; tentatively, D is TRBD1 (5 bases). The CDR3 totals 14 residues. V was clipped by 4 bases and J by 4 bases, with 14 bases between them. CDR1 and CDR2 (germline): SGHNT, YYREEE (reference sequence). In nucleotides, the CDR3 is TGTGCCAGCAGCATAGGACAAACGACCTATGGCTACACCTTC. Protein: CASSIGQTTYGYTF.

This chain joins TRBV5-1 and TRBJ1-2; D call uncertain. The CDR3 runs to 13 residues. The germline V and J ends were trimmed by 2 bases and 4 bases, with 9 bases remaining between them. In germline, CDR1 is SGHRS, CDR2 YFSETQ. The CDR3 DNA reads TGCGCCAGCAGCTTTCAGGTTACCTATGGCTACACCTTC. Translation: CASSFQVTYGYTF.

The CDR3 region is CASSDSRSGGNYNEQFF. The CDR3 DNA follows: TGTGCCAGCAGTGACTCCCGGAGCGGGGGGAATTACAATGAGCAGTTCTTC. The V and J genes are TRBV25-1 and TRBJ2-1; 9 bases map to TRBD2. V shed 3 bases, J shed 4 bases, and the junction held 10 bases outside the gene matches. CDR1 and CDR2 (germline): MGHDK, SYGVNS. The CDR3 sequence is 17 residues long.

V is TRBV5-6 and J is TRBJ1-1, with D maybe TRBD1 (5 bases). There are 13 residues in the CDR3. V was shortened by 2 bases and J by 9 bases, with 14 bases between the two germline ends. CDR1 and CDR2 from the germline V gene are SGHDT and YYEEEE. CDR3 sequence: CASSFGTDLQAFF. CDR3 sequence (DNA): TGTGCCAGCAGCTTCGGGACTGATCTACAAGCTTTCTTT.

The J gene is TRBJ1-1, the V gene TRBV5-1; D is unclear. Trimming cost V 1 base and J 4 bases, with 11 bases left between them. Per germline, CDR1 SGHRS and CDR2 YFSETQ. The CDR3 runs 14 residues. The CDR3 region has the DNA TGCGCCAGCAGCTTGTGGGGAGGAGTCACTGAAGCTTTCTTT. Residues: CASSLWGGVTEAFF.